This paragraph covers one T cell receptor (beta chain) sequence. These data belong to a study of cytomegalovirus exposure and HLA in healthy donors. This CDR3 region has 14 residues. V trimming: 10 bases; J trimming: 7 bases; junction bases outside the gene matches: 12. Germline assignment: CDR1 MNHNS and CDR2 SASEGT. PCR used 60 Vbeta primers and 13 Jbeta primers. Here immunoSEQ multiplex PCR was the method, and the copy in TCRdb shows in-frame clones only, minus some. The profile shows some 120,000 clones, 81% of them singletons. The receptor was isolated from a man aged 18 to 29 in good health and CMV-seronegative. The chain links TRBV6-1 to TRBJ2-2; 7 nucleotides align to TRBD1. Sequenced: PBMCs. The CDR3 sequence: CATTGKGDDGELFF. The CDR3 nucleotides read TGTGCCACGACAGGGAAGGGGGATGACGGGGAGCTGTTTTTT.